A selection of T cell receptor beta chains follows, all from one sample in a study of T cells in Graves' hyperthyroidism and ophthalmopathy. Via MiXCR, TCRdb re-called the multiplex PCR reads, giving one row per CDR3 protein. Here the sample spans around 300,000 distinct CDR3 sequences, roughly 15% being singletons. The specimen sequenced was blood. The receptor source for this set is a woman between 50 and 59 years old with Graves' hyperthyroidism that later progressed to Graves' ophthalmopathy. CDR3s include the opening cysteine and the closing phenylalanine or tryptophan. A D gene is named only where the DNA matches it firmly. A clone size is listed for some rows: how often the clone was seen (once, few, many), or a class if it is expanded.

D,size,J,V,DNA,CDR3
NA,many,TRBJ1-4,TRBV2,TGTGCCAGCAGCTACGTGGGGGCCCATGAAAAACTGTTTTTT,CASSYVGAHEKLFF
NA,few,TRBJ2-5,TRBV9,TGTGCCAGCAGCGTAGGGGGTAGCATTGAGACCCAGTACTTC,CASSVGGSIETQYF
TRBD2,many,TRBJ2-7,TRBV5-1,TGCGCCAGCAGCTTCGGACTAGCGGGGACCGTTTATGACGAGCAGTACTTC,CASSFGLAGTVYDEQYF
TRBD2,many,TRBJ2-5,TRBV5-1,TGCGCCAGCAGCCCAGGACTAGCGGGCGGGCAAGAGACCCAGTACTTC,CASSPGLAGGQETQYF
NA,many,TRBJ2-7,TRBV5-1,TGCGCCAGCAGCTTGGCAGGGGGAGGCTACGAGCAGTACTTC,CASSLAGGGYEQYF
NA,few,TRBJ2-7,TRBV25-1,TGTGCCAGCAGCGGGACCTACGAGCAGTACTTC,CASSGTYEQYF
TRBD2,many,TRBJ2-3,TRBV5-1,TGCGCCAGCAGGGGGCTAGCGGGAGTGGATACGCAGTATTTT,CASRGLAGVDTQYF
NA,many,TRBJ1-2,TRBV20-1,TGCAGTGCTACCTCCGGGACGCACTATGGCTACACCTTC,CSATSGTHYGYTF
NA,many,TRBJ1-2,TRBV6-1,TGTGCCAGCAGTGAAGCAAGCAAAGGTTATGGCTACACCTTC,CASSEASKGYGYTF
NA,few,TRBJ1-4,TRBV18,TGTGCCAGCTCATCGCCAGGGTCGGCTAATGAAAAACTGTTTTTT,CASSSPGSANEKLFF
NA,many,TRBJ2-1,TRBV20-1,TGCAGTGCTAGCCCCGGGGGTATAAGAAATGAGCAGTTCTTC,CSASPGGIRNEQFF
NA,many,TRBJ1-1,TRBV7-2,TGTGCCAGCAGCTTACAGGCCCTGAACACTGAAGCTTTCTTT,CASSLQALNTEAFF
NA,few,TRBJ2-1,TRBV5-4,TGTGCCAGCAGCTCTTTAGCGGGACAGTCGACCAATGAGCAGTTCTTC,CASSSLAGQSTNEQFF
TRBD2,many,TRBJ2-1,TRBV7-3,TGTGCCAGCAGCTTATGGCTAGCGGGAATTAATGAGCAGTTCTTC,CASSLWLAGINEQFF
NA,few,TRBJ1-4,TRBV20-1,TGCAGTGCTAGAGAATCCTATGGCGGTAATGAAAAACTGTTTTTT,CSARESYGGNEKLFF
NA,many,TRBJ1-1,TRBV12-3/TRBV12-4,TGTGCCAGCAGTTTGAGCGGAGTCGCGTTCTTT,CASSLSGVAFF
TRBD2,many,TRBJ2-3,TRBV20-1,TGCAGTGCTAGTTTGGTAGCGGGAGAGGGAGATACGCAGTATTTT,CSASLVAGEGDTQYF
TRBD2,once,TRBJ2-1,TRBV12-5,TGTGCTAGTGGTACTAGCGGAGCCTACAATGAGCAGTTCTTC,CASGTSGAYNEQFF
TRBD2,many,TRBJ2-7,TRBV5-1,TGCGCCAGCAGCTACATAGCGGGAGGGCCCAACGAGCAGTACTTC,CASSYIAGGPNEQYF
TRBD2,many,TRBJ2-5,TRBV28,TGTGCCAGCAGTGAGTACCTGGGACTAGCGGGATTTCGCGGTGTGAAAGAGACCCAGTACTTC,CASSEYLGLAGFRGVKETQYF
NA,many,TRBJ1-2,TRBV29-1,TGCAGCGTTGGGGGACCGGGGGGCGGAAATCATGGCTACACCTTC,CSVGGPGGGNHGYTF
TRBD1,many,TRBJ1-4,TRBV28,TGTGCCAGCAGTTTAGGACAGGGATATAATGAAAAACTGTTTTTT,CASSLGQGYNEKLFF
NA,many,TRBJ2-3,TRBV20-1,TGCACCGCAGGAGATCCAGATACGCAGTATTTT,CTAGDPDTQYF
NA,few,TRBJ2-3,TRBV4-2,TGTGCCAGCGAGGAGGAGAGCCAGTGGGGATCGCAGTATTTT,CASEEESQWGSQYF
TRBD1,many,TRBJ2-7,TRBV24-1,TGTGCCACCAGTGATTTCGGGGCAGGGGGCGGTTACGAGCAGTACTTC,CATSDFGAGGGYEQYF
TRBD2,NA,TRBJ2-5,TRBV6-1,TGTGCCAGCACCAATATGATGAGACTAGCGGGGGATCAAGAGACCCAGTACTTC,CASTNMMRLAGDQETQYF
TRBD2,many,TRBJ2-1,TRBV3-1,TGTGCCAGCAGTCGCGGGAGTTCCTACAATGAGCAGTTCTTC,CASSRGSSYNEQFF
NA,many,TRBJ1-5,TRBV28,TGTGCCACTCAACTACACGGGTCCAATCAGCCCCAGCATTTT,CATQLHGSNQPQHF
NA,few,TRBJ1-6,TRBV18,TGTGCCAGCTCACACCTGACGGGTTCCAGCTCCTATAATTCACCCCTCCACTTT,CASSHLTGSSSYNSPLHF
NA,many,TRBJ2-2,TRBV19,TGTGCCAGTAGTATTCCCTCCTACGGAAACCTAAAGCCCGGGGAGCTGTTTTTT,CASSIPSYGNLKPGELFF
NA,many,TRBJ1-5,TRBV28,TGTGCCAGCAGTACTCCACCTGATCAGCCCCAGCATTTT,CASSTPPDQPQHF
NA,many,TRBJ1-4,TRBV28,TGTGCCAGCAAGCGGGTTAATACCCCACCTGAAAAACTGTTTTTT,CASKRVNTPPEKLFF
NA,NA,TRBJ2-2,TRBV6-6,TGTGCCAGCAGTTACTCGGTTGCCGGGGAGCTGTTTTTT,CASSYSVAGELFF
NA,many,TRBJ1-5,TRBV11-2,TGTGCCAGCAGCTTAACCCCGAGCGGTAATCAGCCCCAGCATTTT,CASSLTPSGNQPQHF
TRBD1,many,TRBJ1-4,TRBV2,TGTGCCAGCAGTGGAATCAGGGGGCTTAGTGAAAAACTGTTTTTT,CASSGIRGLSEKLFF
NA,many,TRBJ1-1,TRBV20-1,TGCAGTGCTAGTACAGGGAAAGTTATCACTGAAGCTTTCTTT,CSASTGKVITEAFF
NA,NA,TRBJ2-2,TRBV29-1,TGCAGCGTTTTGTCAACCACAGGGATGAGGACCGGGGAGCTGTTTTTT,CSVLSTTGMRTGELFF
NA,few,TRBJ1-3,TRBV30,TGTGCCTGGAGTGTACCGGGACTTAAGCCTGGAAACACCATATATTTT,CAWSVPGLKPGNTIYF
NA,NA,TRBJ2-3,TRBV3-1,TGTGCCAGCAGCCATATCCTGGGGCGGGAACCCCAGTCACCCGATACGCAGTATTTT,CASSHILGREPQSPDTQYF
TRBD2,NA,TRBJ2-1,TRBV12-5,TGTGCTAGTGTTTTTAGCGGGAGCCCAGGGAGTTCCTACAATGAGCGGTTCTTC,CASVFSGSPGSSYNERFF